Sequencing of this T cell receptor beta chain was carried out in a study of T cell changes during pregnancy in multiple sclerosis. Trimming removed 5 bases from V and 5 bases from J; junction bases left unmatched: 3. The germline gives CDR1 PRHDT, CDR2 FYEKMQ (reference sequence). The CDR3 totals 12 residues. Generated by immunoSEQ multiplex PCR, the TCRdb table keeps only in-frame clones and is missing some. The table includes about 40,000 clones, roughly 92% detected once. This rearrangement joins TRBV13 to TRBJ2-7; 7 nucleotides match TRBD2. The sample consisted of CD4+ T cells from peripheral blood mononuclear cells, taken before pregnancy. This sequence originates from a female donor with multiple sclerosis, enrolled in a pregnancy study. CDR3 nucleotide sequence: TGTGCCAGCAGCCAGCGGGATAACGAGCAGTACTTC. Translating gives CASSQRDNEQYF.